The next 25 T cell receptor beta chains were all read from a single sample in a study of T cells of healthy individuals. Each CDR3 protein gets one entry after TCRdb re-called the 5' RACE reads with MiXCR. The sample carries 60,000 to 80,000 distinct CDR3 sequences, under 20% recorded once. Source of these receptors: a human donor in good health.

The chain is built from TRBV5-6 and TRBJ1-1; no definite D call. Trimming took off 4 bases at V and 0 bases at J, with 16 bases between the two ends. The CDR3 spans 16 residues. The germline gives CDR1 SGHDT, CDR2 YYEEEE. The CDR3 loop is CASSPRSGHLNTEAFF. As DNA, the CDR3 is TGTGCCAGCAGCCCTCGTTCCGGCCATCTGAACACTGAAGCTTTCTTT.

To note about this clonotype: This may stem from a read error, because a much larger clone lies one nucleotide away. CDR3 nucleotide sequence: TGCAGTGCTAGAGACCGCCCGGGACAAATACCCCCTAATGAGCAGTTCTTC. The encoded protein is CSARDRPGQIPPNEQFF. The rearrangement uses TRBV20-1 and TRBJ2-1, with D possibly being TRBD1 (6 bases). This CDR3 is 17 amino acids long. V lost 0 bases to trimming and J lost 7 bases, with 22 bases between them. CDR1 and CDR2 (germline): DFQATT, SNEGSKA (reference sequence).

This clonotype has a handful of counts. The J gene is TRBJ2-1, the V gene TRBV2, with 9 positions matching TRBD1. The trim removed 3 bases at V and 8 bases at J, leaving 8 bases unmatched. The V gene's germline CDR1 is SNHLY and CDR2 FYNNEI. The CDR3 is 15 residues long. For the CDR3, the DNA is TGTGCCAGCAGTGAGGGGGACAGGGTTGTGGATGAGCAGTTCTTC. Translating it yields CASSEGDRVVDEQFF.

In this sample, this clonotype turned up many times. The chain carries TRBV20-1 and TRBJ1-1; no clear D gene. V was trimmed by 5 bases and J by 4 bases, leaving 8 bases between them. The germline V gene encodes CDR1 DFQATT and CDR2 SNEGSKA (reference sequence). This CDR3 is 11 amino acids long. In DNA form, the CDR3 reads TGCAGTGCTGGGAGCGGCACTGAAGCTTTCTTT. Translated, it gives CSAGSGTEAFF.

This clonotype was recorded many times. CDR3: CASSLSSVEQFF. CDR3 DNA: TGTGCCAGCAGCTTATCTAGCGTGGAGCAGTTCTTC. J is TRBJ2-1 and V is TRBV11-3, with D perhaps TRBD2 (6 bases). The CDR3 is made up of 12 amino acids. Trimming took 2 bases from V and 10 from J, leaving 9 bases between them. Germline V CDR1 and CDR2: SGHNT, YENEEA. Variable domain in full (rest from reference TRBV11-3 and TRBJ2-1): EAGVVQSPRYKIIEKKQPVAFWCNPISGHNTLYWYLQNLGQGPELLIRYENEEAVDDSQLPKDRFSAERLKGVDSTLKIQPAELGDSAVYLCASSLSSVEQFFGPGTRLTVL.

This chain links TRBV20-1 with TRBJ2-3; the match to TRBD2 covers 7 bases. V trimming: 6 bases; J trimming: 6 bases; junction bases outside the gene matches: 6. CDR1 DFQATT and CDR2 SNEGSKA come from the germline V gene (reference sequence). This CDR3 region has 12 residues. The DNA of the CDR3 is TGCAGTGCGACGACTAGCAGCGATACGCAGTATTTT. Its translation is CSATTSSDTQYF.

This clonotype was counted at least ten times. The CDR3 sequence: CASSHLGTGETQYF. The CDR3 DNA sequence: TGCGCCAGCAGCCACCTCGGGACGGGGGAGACCCAGTACTTC. V gene TRBV4-1 combines with J gene TRBJ2-5; D is possibly TRBD1 or TRBD2 (5 bases each). V lost 3 bases and J lost 5, with 13 bases in between. Germline CDR1 MGHRA, CDR2 YSYEKL. The CDR3 is 14 residues long.

The chain is built from TRBV4-3 and TRBJ2-1; no clear D gene. Per germline, CDR1 LGHNA and CDR2 YSLEER. V lost 0 bases and J 4 bases, leaving 13 bases between the germline ends. The CDR3 is 16 amino acids. The CDR3 region has the DNA TGCGCCAGCAGCCAAGATGACCTGTCCCCTTACAATGAGCAGTTCTTC. Amino acid sequence: CASSQDDLSPYNEQFF.

This clonotype was found a few times. The chain recombines TRBV6-5 with TRBJ1-1, with 7 bases that match TRBD1. The CDR3 is made up of 15 amino acids. Germline loops: CDR1 MNHEY, CDR2 SVGAGI. The ends lost 4 bases at V and 4 bases at J; junction bases unmatched: 9. The CDR3 protein is CASSLDRRIGTEAFF. CDR3 in DNA: TGTGCCAGCAGTTTGGACAGGCGCATCGGCACTGAAGCTTTCTTT.

This chain connects TRBV7-9 to TRBJ1-1, with 8 bases fitting TRBD1. From germline, CDR1 is SEHNR and CDR2 FQNEAQ (reference sequence). This CDR3 region has 17 residues. Trimming at V came to 2 bases and at J to 5 bases, leaving 13 bases not matched to a gene. The CDR3 DNA sequence: TGTGCCAGCAGCTTACGGATAGGGACAGGTCCGGATACTGAAGCTTTCTTT. Amino acids: CASSLRIGTGPDTEAFF.

This clonotype was detected ten times or more. The CDR3 sequence: CASSPVGTFDEQFF. CDR3 coding DNA: TGTGCCAGCAGCCCCGTCGGGACTTTCGATGAGCAGTTCTTC. The chain uses TRBV7-9 and TRBJ2-1; tentative D call: TRBD2 (6 bases). Germline values: CDR1 SEHNR, CDR2 FQNEAQ (reference sequence). The CDR3 has 14 residues. Between the trimmed V and J ends, which lost 5 bases and 8 bases, there was a span of 16 bases. Together with reference TRBV7-9 and TRBJ2-1, the CDR3 gives the full variable domain: DTGVSQNPRHKITKRGQNVTFRCDPISEHNRLYWYRQTLGQGPEFLTYFQNEAQLEKSRLLSDRFSAERPKGSFSTLEIQRTEQGDSAMYLCASSPVGTFDEQFFGPGTRLTVL.

This clonotype showed up many times. The V call is TRBV20-1, the J call TRBJ2-5; the match to TRBD2 covers 11 bases. The germline V gene has CDR1 DFQATT and CDR2 SNEGSKA (reference sequence). This CDR3 is 15 amino acids long. The junction had 5 bases not matched to a gene; V was cut back by 5 bases and J by 0 bases. CDR3 in amino acids: CSAQGLAANQETQYF. As DNA, the CDR3 is TGCAGTGCTCAGGGACTAGCGGCAAACCAAGAGACCCAGTACTTC.

There are a few counts of this clonotype. The chain links TRBV7-9 to TRBJ2-1, with 9 bases that match TRBD2. The CDR3 is made up of 16 amino acids. Trimming at V came to 3 bases and at J to 5 bases, leaving 8 bases not matched to a gene. Germline-derived CDR1 and CDR2 are SEHNR and FQNEAQ (reference sequence). The CDR3 sequence is CASSFRGGGTNNEQFF. CDR3 nucleotides: TGTGCCAGCAGCTTCCGCGGGGGGGGGACCAACAATGAGCAGTTCTTC.

This clonotype was found many times. The gene calls are TRBV11-2 and TRBJ1-5; no clear D gene. Germline V gene sequence: CDR1 SGHAT, CDR2 FQNNGV. V was shortened by 1 base and J by 10 bases, with 17 bases between the two germline ends. The CDR3 length is 15 residues. The CDR3 coding sequence is TGTGCCAGCAGCTTAGCTCAGCGTCCCCCCCGACCCCAGCATTTT. This translates into CASSLAQRPPRPQHF.

The V and J genes are TRBV4-1 and TRBJ2-7; 9 nucleotides align to TRBD1. This CDR3 is built from 16 residues. Per the germline V gene, CDR1 is MGHRA and CDR2 is YSYEKL. V was clipped by 0 bases and J by 12 bases; unmatched bases: 15. This CDR3 is CASSQDRTGAYGYRYF. As DNA, the CDR3 is TGCGCCAGCAGCCAAGACCGGACAGGGGCTTACGGTTATAGGTACTTC.

The sample holds one count of this clonotype. The chain combines TRBV6-1 with TRBJ2-3; 9 positions agree with TRBD1. V lost 5 bases, J lost 3 bases, and 6 bases stayed unmatched. This CDR3 is 15 amino acids long. Germline lookup yields CDR1 MNHNS and CDR2 SASEGT. The CDR3 DNA reads as TGTGCCAGCAGTTCACCGGGACAGGGAACAGATACGCAGTATTTT. Protein product: CASSSPGQGTDTQYF.

This clonotype has only a few counts. The chain carries TRBV25-1 and TRBJ2-1; 12 nucleotides agree with TRBD2. The J segment lost 4 bases and the V segment lost 5 bases, leaving 18 bases of the junction unmatched. Germline CDR1 reads MGHDK; CDR2 reads SYGVNS. The CDR3 contains 20 residues. The CDR3: CASSPHLAGGPGIGYNEQFF. The CDR3 coding sequence is TGTGCCAGCAGTCCGCATCTAGCGGGAGGGCCCGGAATCGGATACAATGAGCAGTTCTTC.

This clonotype was detected many times. This chain uses TRBV25-1 with TRBJ2-1; D is possibly TRBD1 or TRBD2 (6 bases each). Germline CDR1 reads MGHDK; CDR2 reads SYGVNS. Trimming pared 5 bases from V and 5 bases from J, leaving 10 bases between. There are 13 residues in the CDR3. CDR3 residues: CASSSRGDNEQFF. In DNA, the CDR3 is TGTGCCAGCAGTTCTAGGGGGGACAATGAGCAGTTCTTC.

This clonotype has at least ten counts. V is TRBV7-8 and J is TRBJ2-1; D is perhaps TRBD1 (5 bases). This CDR3 comprises 17 residues. V gave up 5 bases and J gave up 0 bases, with 17 bases separating them. Germline assignment: CDR1 SGHVS and CDR2 FQNEAQ. CDR3 sequence reads: CASSPPLRASSYNEQFF. In nucleotides, the CDR3 is TGTGCCAGCAGCCCTCCCCTCAGGGCTAGCTCCTACAATGAGCAGTTCTTC.

This clonotype was seen a handful of times. The V call is TRBV11-2, the J call TRBJ2-7, with D tentatively TRBD2 (7 bases). Germline CDR1 SGHAT, CDR2 FQNNGV. CDR3 size: 15 residues. Trimming left V 3 bases short and J 2 bases short, with 14 bases between. The CDR3 DNA follows: TGTGCCAGCAGCTTTGACGGGGGGCCCCCCTACGAGCAGTACTTC. Its translation: CASSFDGGPPYEQYF.

This clonotype was recorded a few times. CDR3 loop: CATSYRETQYF. In DNA, the CDR3 is TGTGCCACCAGTTATCGGGAGACCCAGTACTTC. The V call is TRBV24-1, the J call TRBJ2-5; D is unresolved. With 6 bases removed from V and 5 bases from J, the gap between germline ends came to 6 bases. The germline V gene encodes CDR1 KGHDR and CDR2 SFDVKD. The CDR3 is 11 residues long.

The rearrangement joins TRBV11-2 to TRBJ2-7; 7 bases are a match to TRBD1. With V trimmed by 0 bases and J by 3 bases, 5 bases remained unmatched. CDR3 length equals 15 residues. Looked up from germline, CDR1 is SGHAT and CDR2 is FQNNGV. As DNA, the CDR3 is TGTGCCAGCAGCTTAGATCGACAGGGCAGCTACGAGCAGTACTTC. Translated: CASSLDRQGSYEQYF.

This clonotype was observed at least ten times. The V call is TRBV4-1, the J call TRBJ1-1; no firm D call. The V end lost 6 bases, the J end lost 2 bases, and 13 bases lay between the germline ends. The CDR3 runs 14 residues. CDR1 is MGHRA and CDR2 is YSYEKL in the germline V gene. The CDR3 bases are TGCGCCAGCAGAGGTCCCCTAAGAAACACTGAAGCTTTCTTT. This translates into CASRGPLRNTEAFF.

A word on this clonotype: A much larger clone differs from this one at a single base, so this may be a read error. The gene calls are TRBV10-2 and TRBJ2-6; 9 bases align to TRBD1. There are 17 residues in the CDR3. The V gene's germline CDR1 is WSHSY and CDR2 SAAADI. Trimming at V came to 8 bases and at J to 2 bases, leaving 10 bases not matched to a gene. CDR3 residues: CASGSQGARPGANVLTF. The CDR3, as DNA: TGCGCCAGCGGATCACAGGGGGCCCGTCCTGGGGCCAACGTCCTGACTTTC.

V gene TRBV20-1 combines with J gene TRBJ2-6; D remains ambiguous. This CDR3 has 15 residues. Germline lookup yields CDR1 DFQATT and CDR2 SNEGSKA (reference sequence). V dropped 3 bases and J dropped 4 bases, with 13 bases sitting between them. The DNA of the CDR3 is TGCAGTGCTAGCAAAACGACGGTAGGGGCCAACGTCCTGACTTTC. This gives the protein CSASKTTVGANVLTF.